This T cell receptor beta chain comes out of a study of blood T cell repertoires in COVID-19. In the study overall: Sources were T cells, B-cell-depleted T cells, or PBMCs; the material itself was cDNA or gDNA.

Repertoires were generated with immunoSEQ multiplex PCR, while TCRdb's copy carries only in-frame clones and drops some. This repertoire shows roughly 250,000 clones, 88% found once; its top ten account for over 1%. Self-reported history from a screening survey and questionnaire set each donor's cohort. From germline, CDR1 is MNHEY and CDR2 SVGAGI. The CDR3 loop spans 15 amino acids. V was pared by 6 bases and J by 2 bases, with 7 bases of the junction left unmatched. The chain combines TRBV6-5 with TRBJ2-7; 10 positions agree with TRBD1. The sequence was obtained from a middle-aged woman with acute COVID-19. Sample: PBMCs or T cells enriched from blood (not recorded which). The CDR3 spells CASRKPGQGTYEQYF. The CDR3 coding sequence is TGTGCCAGCAGAAAGCCGGGACAGGGGACCTACGAGCAGTACTTC.